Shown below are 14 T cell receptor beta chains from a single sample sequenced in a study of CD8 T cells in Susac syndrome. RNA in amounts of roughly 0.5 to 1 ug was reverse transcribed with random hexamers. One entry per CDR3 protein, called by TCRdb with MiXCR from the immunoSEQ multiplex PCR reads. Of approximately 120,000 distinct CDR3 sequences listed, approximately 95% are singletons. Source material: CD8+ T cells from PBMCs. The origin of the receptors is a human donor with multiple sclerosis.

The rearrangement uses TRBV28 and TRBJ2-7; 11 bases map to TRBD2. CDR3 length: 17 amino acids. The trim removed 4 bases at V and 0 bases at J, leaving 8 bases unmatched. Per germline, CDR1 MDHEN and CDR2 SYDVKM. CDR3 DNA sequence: TGTGCCAGCAGTTCGGTATCTAGCGGGGGGAACTCCTACGAGCAGTACTTC. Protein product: CASSSVSSGGNSYEQYF.

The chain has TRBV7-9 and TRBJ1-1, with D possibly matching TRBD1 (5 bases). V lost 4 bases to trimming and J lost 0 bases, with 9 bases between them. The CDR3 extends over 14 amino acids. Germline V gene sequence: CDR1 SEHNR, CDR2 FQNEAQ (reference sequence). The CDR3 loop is CASSSPDMNTEAFF. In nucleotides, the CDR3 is TGTGCCAGCAGCTCCCCGGACATGAACACTGAAGCTTTCTTT.

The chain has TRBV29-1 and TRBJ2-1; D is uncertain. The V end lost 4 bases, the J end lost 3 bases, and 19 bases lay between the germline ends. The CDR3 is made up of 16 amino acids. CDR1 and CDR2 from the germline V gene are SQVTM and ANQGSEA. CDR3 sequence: CSVVGILGVNYNEQFF. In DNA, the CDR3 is TGCAGCGTTGTTGGCATTCTGGGCGTTAACTACAATGAGCAGTTCTTC.

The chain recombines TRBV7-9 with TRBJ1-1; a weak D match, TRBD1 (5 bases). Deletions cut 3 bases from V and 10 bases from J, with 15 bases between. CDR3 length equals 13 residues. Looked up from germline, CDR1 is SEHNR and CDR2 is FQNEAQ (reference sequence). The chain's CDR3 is CASSFGGPEGAFF. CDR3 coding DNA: TGTGCCAGCAGCTTCGGGGGACCAGAGGGAGCTTTCTTT. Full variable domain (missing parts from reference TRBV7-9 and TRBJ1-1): DTGVSQNPRHKITKRGQNVTFRCDPISEHNRLYWYRQTLGQGPEFLTYFQNEAQLEKSRLLSDRFSAERPKGSFSTLEIQRTEQGDSAMYLCASSFGGPEGAFFGQGTRLTVV.

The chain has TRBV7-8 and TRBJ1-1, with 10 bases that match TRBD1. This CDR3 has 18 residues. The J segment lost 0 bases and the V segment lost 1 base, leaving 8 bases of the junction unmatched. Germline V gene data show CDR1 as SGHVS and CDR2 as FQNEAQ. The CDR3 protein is CASSLGLGQGFLNTEAFF. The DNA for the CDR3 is TGTGCCAGCAGCTTAGGGCTGGGACAGGGGTTCTTGAACACTGAAGCTTTCTTT.

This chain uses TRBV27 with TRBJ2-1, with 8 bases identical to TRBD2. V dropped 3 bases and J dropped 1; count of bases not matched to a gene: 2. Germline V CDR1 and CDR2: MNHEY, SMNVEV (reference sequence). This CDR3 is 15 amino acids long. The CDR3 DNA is TGTGCCAGCAGTTTCGGCGGGGGGTCCTACAATGAGCAGTTCTTC. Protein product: CASSFGGGSYNEQFF.

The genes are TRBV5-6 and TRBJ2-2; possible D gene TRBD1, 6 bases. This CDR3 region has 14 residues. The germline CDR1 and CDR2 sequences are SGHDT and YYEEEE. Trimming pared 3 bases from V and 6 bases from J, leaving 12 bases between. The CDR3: CASSYWTVSGELFF. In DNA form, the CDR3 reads TGTGCCAGCAGCTACTGGACAGTGTCCGGGGAGCTGTTTTTT.

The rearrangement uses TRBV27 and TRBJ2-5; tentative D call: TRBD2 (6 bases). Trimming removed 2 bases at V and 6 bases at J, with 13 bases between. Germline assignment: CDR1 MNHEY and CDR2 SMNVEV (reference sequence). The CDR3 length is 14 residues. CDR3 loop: CASSLAGTSQTQYF. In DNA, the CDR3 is TGTGCCAGCAGTTTAGCGGGGACCTCCCAGACCCAGTACTTC.

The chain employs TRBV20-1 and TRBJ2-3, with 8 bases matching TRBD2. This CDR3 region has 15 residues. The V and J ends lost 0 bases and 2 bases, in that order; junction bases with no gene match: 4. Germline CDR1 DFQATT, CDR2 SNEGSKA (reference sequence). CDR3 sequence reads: CSAREIAGPTDTQYF. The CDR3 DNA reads TGCAGTGCTAGAGAAATAGCGGGACCCACAGATACGCAGTATTTT.

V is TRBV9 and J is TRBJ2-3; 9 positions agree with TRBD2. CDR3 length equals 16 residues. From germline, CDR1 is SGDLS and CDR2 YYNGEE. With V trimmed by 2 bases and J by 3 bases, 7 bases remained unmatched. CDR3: CASSVVAGGRTDTQYF. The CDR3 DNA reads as TGTGCCAGCAGCGTGGTGGCGGGGGGGCGGACAGATACGCAGTATTTT.

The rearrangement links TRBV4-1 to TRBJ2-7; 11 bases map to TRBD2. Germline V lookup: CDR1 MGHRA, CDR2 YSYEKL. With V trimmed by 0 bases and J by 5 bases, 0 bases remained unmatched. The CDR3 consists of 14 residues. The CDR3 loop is CASSQELAGDEQYF. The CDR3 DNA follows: TGCGCCAGCAGCCAAGAACTAGCGGGGGACGAGCAGTACTTC.

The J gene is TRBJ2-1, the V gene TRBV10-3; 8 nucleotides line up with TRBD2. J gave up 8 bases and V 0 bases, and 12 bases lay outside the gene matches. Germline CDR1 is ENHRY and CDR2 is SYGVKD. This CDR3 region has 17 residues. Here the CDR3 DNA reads TGTGCCATCAGTGAGTCGGGGCGGGAGGCTTCCCGATATGAGCAGTTCTTC. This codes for CAISESGREASRYEQFF.

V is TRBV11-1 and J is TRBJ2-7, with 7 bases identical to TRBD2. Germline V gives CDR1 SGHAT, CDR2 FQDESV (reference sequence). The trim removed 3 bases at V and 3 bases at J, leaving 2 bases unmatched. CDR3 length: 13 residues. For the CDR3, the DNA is TGTGCCAGCAGCTTGGCTAGCGGCTACGAGCAGTACGTC. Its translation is CASSLASGYEQYV.

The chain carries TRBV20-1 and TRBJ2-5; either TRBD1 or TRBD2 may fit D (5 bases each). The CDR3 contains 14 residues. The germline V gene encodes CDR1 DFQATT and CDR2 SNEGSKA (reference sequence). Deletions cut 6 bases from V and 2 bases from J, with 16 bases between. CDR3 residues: CSATSKGKQETQYF. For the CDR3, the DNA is TGCAGTGCCACTAGTAAGGGGAAACAAGAGACCCAGTACTTC.